Following are 4 T cell receptor beta chains from one sample sequenced in a study of T cell repertoires in cytomegalovirus infection (dated by TCRdb to about 2019). For sequencing, an Illumina HiSeq 1500 was employed. Clones were called with MiXCR by TCRdb after fastp trimmed the public reads at Q25, and only in-frame beta chains were retained. Each CDR3 protein appears once, grouped with its most common genes and DNA. The sample data list approximately 500,000 distinct CDR3 sequences, and more than 15% of these were observed just once. Roughly a quarter of the sample comes from the top ten. The sample taken for sequencing was CD8+ T cells from PBMCs. The receptors were gathered from a human donor in good health (CMV status not recorded). Some clones in this sample may be carry-over from other donors' samples.

The gene calls are TRBV27 and TRBJ2-1; D possibly corresponds to TRBD2 (6 bases). The CDR3 length is 14 residues. Trimming took 5 bases from V and 3 from J, leaving 11 bases between them. Germline V gene lookup returns CDR1 MNHEY and CDR2 SMNVEV (reference sequence). CDR3: CASSRLESYNEQFF. The CDR3, as DNA: TGTGCCAGCAGTAGACTAGAGAGCTACAATGAGCAGTTCTTC.

This clonotype was observed at least ten times. The chain is built from TRBV6-2 or TRBV6-3 and TRBJ2-2; tentatively, D is TRBD1 (5 bases). This CDR3 is 17 amino acids long. The germline V gene encodes CDR1 MNHEY and CDR2 SVGEGT. V was pared by 2 bases and J by 4 bases, with 17 bases between. This CDR3 reads CASSYVPPGRGTGELFF. The CDR3 coding sequence is TGTGCCAGCAGTTACGTCCCCCCAGGGCGAGGCACCGGGGAGCTGTTTTTT.

This clonotype was detected many times. The chain employs TRBV5-5 and TRBJ2-1; D is perhaps TRBD1 (6 bases). The germline V gene encodes CDR1 SGHKS and CDR2 YYEKEE (reference sequence). There are 12 residues in the CDR3. Trimming shortened V by 4 bases and J by 10 bases, and 12 bases separated the two germline ends. Here the CDR3 reads CASSTTGREQFF. The CDR3 DNA sequence: TGTGCCAGCAGCACCACAGGGCGCGAGCAGTTCTTC. The entire variable domain, with the rest obtained from reference TRBV5-5 and TRBJ2-1, is as follows: DAGVTQSPTHLIKTRGQQVTLRCSPISGHKSVSWYQQVLGQGPQFIFQYYEKEERGRGNFPDRFSARQFPNYSSELNVNALLLGDSALYLCASSTTGREQFFGPGTRLTVL.

Note on this clonotype: No conserved phenylalanine or tryptophan is present at the end of the CDR3, so a read error is the likely explanation. V is TRBV4-2 and J is TRBJ2-1, with D possibly matching TRBD2 (6 bases). Germline CDR1 LGHNA, CDR2 YNFKEQ. V lost 0 bases to trimming and J lost 4 bases, with 16 bases between them. There are 17 residues in the CDR3. For the CDR3, the DNA is TGTGCCAGCAGCCAAGATTACCCGGGACTTGGATACAATGAGCAGTTCTTA. Translating gives CASSQDYPGLGYNEQFL.